Reported below is one T cell receptor beta chain. The data were obtained in a study of blood T cell repertoires in COVID-19. V was clipped by 2 bases and J by 4 bases; unmatched bases: 10. Germline CDR1 and CDR2: KGHDR and SFDVKD. The CDR3 extends over 16 amino acids. Assay: immunoSEQ multiplex PCR; the TCRdb copy retains only in-frame clones and omits some. The table records roughly 52,000 clones, about 87% of them present only once. The chain employs TRBV24-1 and TRBJ2-7, with TRBD1 matching 7 bases. The sample taken for sequencing was peripheral blood. This sequence originates from a man aged 35 to 55 with COVID-19, enrolled during active disease. In nucleotides, the CDR3 is TGTGCCACCAGTGATTCTGTGTCCGGGACAGTGTACGAGCAGTACTTC. This sequence encodes CATSDSVSGTVYEQYF.